This TCR beta chain appears in the sequencing data of a study of blood T cell repertoires in COVID-19. Participants' own reports of clinical history determined their cohort assignment. Measured with immunoSEQ multiplex PCR; TCRdb has only the in-frame clones, and not every one. The profile shows about 160,000 clones, roughly 87% of them singletons. V trimming: 3 bases; J trimming: 0 bases; junction bases outside the gene matches: 8. Germline CDR1 reads KGHSH; CDR2 reads LQKENI. CDR3 size: 17 residues. This chain links TRBV18 with TRBJ1-5, with TRBD1 identical over 7 bases. This receptor was obtained from a middle-aged woman who had been exposed to COVID-19. The specimen sequenced was PBMCs or T cells enriched from blood (not recorded which). The DNA for the CDR3 is TGTGCCAGCTCACCCACTAACAGGGGCATTAGCAATCAGCCCCAGCATTTT. As protein: CASSPTNRGISNQPQHF.